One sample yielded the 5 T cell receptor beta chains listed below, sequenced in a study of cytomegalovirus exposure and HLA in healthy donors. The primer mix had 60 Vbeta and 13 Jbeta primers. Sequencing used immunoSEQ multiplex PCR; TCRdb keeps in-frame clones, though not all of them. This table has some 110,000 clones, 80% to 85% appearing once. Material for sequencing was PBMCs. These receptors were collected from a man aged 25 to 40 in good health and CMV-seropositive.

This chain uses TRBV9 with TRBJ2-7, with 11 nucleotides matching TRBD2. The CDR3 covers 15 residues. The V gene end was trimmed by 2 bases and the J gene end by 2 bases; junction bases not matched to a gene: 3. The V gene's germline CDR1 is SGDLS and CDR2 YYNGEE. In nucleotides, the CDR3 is TGTGCCAGCAGCGTGGCTAGCGGGGGGACCTACGAGCAGTACTTC. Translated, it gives CASSVASGGTYEQYF.

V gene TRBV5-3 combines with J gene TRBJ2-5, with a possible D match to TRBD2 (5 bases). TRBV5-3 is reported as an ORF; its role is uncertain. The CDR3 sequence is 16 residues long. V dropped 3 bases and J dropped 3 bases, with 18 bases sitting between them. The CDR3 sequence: CARSCDGVGPKETQYF. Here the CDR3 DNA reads TGTGCCAGAAGCTGCGACGGGGTTGGCCCGAAAGAGACCCAGTACTTC.

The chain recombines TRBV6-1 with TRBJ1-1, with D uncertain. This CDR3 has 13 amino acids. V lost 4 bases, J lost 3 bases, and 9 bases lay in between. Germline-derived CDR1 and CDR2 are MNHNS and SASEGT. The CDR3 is CASSGGRDTEAFF. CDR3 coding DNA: TGTGCCAGCAGTGGAGGGAGGGACACTGAAGCTTTCTTT.

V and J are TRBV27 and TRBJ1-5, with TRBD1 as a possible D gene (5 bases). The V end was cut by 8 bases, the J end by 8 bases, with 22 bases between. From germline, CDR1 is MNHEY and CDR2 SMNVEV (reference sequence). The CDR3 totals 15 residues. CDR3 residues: CASGLPGPGGKPQHF. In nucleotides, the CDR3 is TGTGCCAGCGGCCTCCCAGGGCCTGGGGGGAAGCCCCAGCATTTT.

This CDR3 is CASSELGQEPFGYTF. The CDR3 DNA sequence: TGTGCCAGCAGCGAGTTGGGACAGGAGCCTTTCGGCTACACCTTC. The rearrangement joins TRBV21-1 to TRBJ1-2; TRBD1, the table's D call, lacks a check against the DNA. TRBV21-1 is a documented pseudogene. This CDR3 contains 15 residues.